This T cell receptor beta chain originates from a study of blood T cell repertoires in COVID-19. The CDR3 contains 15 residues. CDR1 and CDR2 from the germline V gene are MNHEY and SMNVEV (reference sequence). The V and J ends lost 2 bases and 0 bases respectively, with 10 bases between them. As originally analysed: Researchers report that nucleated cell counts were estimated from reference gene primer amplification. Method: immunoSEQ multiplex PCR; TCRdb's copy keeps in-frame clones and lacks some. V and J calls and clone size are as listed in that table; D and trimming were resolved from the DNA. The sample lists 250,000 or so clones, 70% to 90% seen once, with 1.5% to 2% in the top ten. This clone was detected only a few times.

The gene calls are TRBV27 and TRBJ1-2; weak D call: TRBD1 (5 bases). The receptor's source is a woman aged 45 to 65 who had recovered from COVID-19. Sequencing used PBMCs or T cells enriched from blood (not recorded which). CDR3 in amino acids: CASSLVGGPNYGYTF. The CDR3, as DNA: TGTGCCAGCAGTTTAGTGGGGGGTCCTAACTATGGCTACACCTTC.